This T cell receptor (beta chain) was obtained from a study of T cells in localized non-small cell lung cancer (TCRdb year 2020). Broadly, across the study: The study analyzed T cell repertoires of hundreds of early-stage NSCLC patients, comparing tumors and uninvolved tumor-adjacent lungs. The mean age of the NSCLC patients was around 67 years, with 130 or so men and around 100 women. The cohort was made up of around 250 treatment-naive NSCLC patients whose localized lung tumors had been resected. What the research found in general, with its limitations: Since the design was exploratory, TCR variables were selected using unadjusted p-values with no false-discovery rate correction. Because multi-region tumor sequencing was not done, intratumor heterogeneity could not be ruled out. Of the top 100 tumor clones, a median of 57 were detected in paired uninvolved adjacent lung; under 35 were also among that lung's top 100. Longer overall survival was associated with higher T cell density in blood, whereas shorter survival was associated with higher clonality in adjacent lung. The highest T cell clonality was observed in uninvolved tumor-adjacent lung, where clonality exceeded that of tumor, suggesting that antigenic responses were more focused in uninvolved tumor-adjacent lung.

At diagnosis, tumor, uninvolved tumor-adjacent lung and peripheral blood were collected and then preserved as a mix of FFPE and fresh-frozen material. Regarding this clone: The clone's antigen remains unknown. No base quality information exists; no much larger clone differs at one position.

The CDR3 spans 15 residues, from the cysteine through the phenylalanine. This entry keeps only the CDR3 DNA: 45 bases, framed from base 1. The germline V gene supplies CDR1 SGHNT and CDR2 YENEEA. V ends up 6 bases short and J 5 bases short, with an unmatched junction base count of 11. TCR beta CDR3 regions were sequenced from DNA using the immunoSEQ Assay. As for how the authors treated the data: To compute T cell density, TCR beta template counts were normalized to usable DNA, which was estimated by amplifying housekeeping genes. Richness was estimated with the preseqR package, extrapolating to 400,000 templates for PBMC samples and 120,000 templates for tissue samples. Clonality was defined as one minus Pielou's evenness. Tissue-enriched TCRs were identified through differential abundance testing performed on productive amino-acid clonotypes, with a minimum total count of 5 and an alpha of 0.1. The Jaccard Index and the Morisita Overlap Index were used to measure repertoire overlap between compartments. TCR beta CDR3s were clustered by GLIPH together with public tetramer-defined viral CDR3s, and at least three viral sequences plus V-gene enrichment were required for viral motifs. TCRdb obtained this table from immuneACCESS and retained in-frame rearrangements with V and J assigned. These tables miss some clones; where compared with another copy, unresolved V genes account for less than half of the shortfall, and the remainder is unexplained. Clonal size and the V and J genes are those of that table, whereas D and trimming came from the DNA. This sample comprises thousands of clones, 30% to 40% of them detected only once. The top ten constitute 6.5% to 9% of the sample.

This sequence originates from an older female donor with stage I lung adenocarcinoma. This chain joins TRBV11-3 to TRBJ2-3, and 7 junctional nucleotides match TRBD2. The sample consisted of lung tumor tissue, taken before any cancer treatment. The sequenced DNA is TGTGCCAGCAGGGGAGGGCGAGAGGGTAGAGATACGCAGTATTTT. Translated, this gives CASRGGREGRDTQYF.